This T cell receptor (beta chain) is drawn from a study of CD8+ T cells in alopecia areata listed by TCRdb under 2018. General notes on the study: The treated patients, all with moderate-to-severe alopecia areata, were enrolled in an open-label pilot trial of oral tofacitinib given at 5 to 10 mg twice daily. Tofacitinib was given for 6 to 18 months, followed by 6 months of follow-up off drug to assess delayed response and recurrence. The SALT score, which quantifies the percentage of affected scalp surface area, was used to measure disease severity in treated patients. High-throughput TCRbeta sequencing was used to examine T cell clonal expansion in alopecia areata in both the C3H/HeJ mouse model and human patients. Scalp tissue and sorted CD4+ and CD8+ peripheral blood T cells from patchy and totalis/universalis alopecia areata patients and from healthy controls were covered by human TCRbeta sequencing. Tofacitinib-treated patients had biopsies at baseline and at 4 and 24 weeks of treatment, with a later scalp biopsy in several patients. Clonality in the scalp was compared among normal scalp (n=4), patchy alopecia areata scalp (n=8), and alopecia totalis/universalis scalp (n=8). The RNA source kit depended on sample type: the PAXgene miRNA kit for fixed scalp, the miRNeasy kit for PBMCs, and the RNeasy kit for mouse skin. TCRbeta CDR3 regions were amplified by immunoSEQ multiplex PCR with 35 Vbeta forward and 13 Jbeta reverse primers.

This specimen's treatment or condition label, interpreted: oral pan-JAK inhibitor, 5-10 mg twice daily. Lesional scalp punch biopsies and peripheral blood were collected from alopecia areata patients. PBMCs were isolated by density centrifugation and stained for CD3, CD4 and CD8, after which CD4+ and CD8+ T cells were sorted on a FACSAria. The library was made by the immunoSEQ multiplex PCR assay. RNA was extracted from all samples and reverse transcribed into cDNA as template for TCR sequencing. SuperScript III was used to make first-strand cDNA, primed with a 2:1 mix of oligo-dT and random hexamers. A synthetic immune receptor repertoire was used to gauge amplification bias, and whatever bias remained was removed computationally. In the paper's pipeline: Raw reads were preprocessed to remove errors, and CDR3 was defined by IMGT conventions from the conserved cysteine to phenylalanine. Clonality was computed as 1 minus the Shannon entropy, with the entropy normalized by log2 of the number of productive unique TCRs. Whether scalp clones were CD4 or CD8 was inferred by matching scalp TCRbeta sequences against CD4 and CD8 repertoires sorted from blood. Held by TCRdb, this immuneACCESS table contains in-frame sequences only and omits some clones. Under half of the omission traces to an unresolved V gene where checked; the cause of the rest is unknown. V and J calls and clone size are given by that table; D and trimming were obtained from the DNA. Across this sample there are hundreds of thousands of clones, with around two fifths seen only once. Clones ranked in the top ten supply around 0.48% of the sample.

General study outcomes and caveats: Compared with mice, TCR sequences shared between patients were less clear, possibly partly because of HLA diversity across the patient population. Scalp TCR repertoire analysis is complicated because resident alphabeta T cells in normal human skin are also sequenced, whereas mouse skin is dominated by gammadelta T cells. Because the treated cohort was small and had only one nonresponder, larger studies are needed to examine links between baseline CD8+ expansion and response. During tofacitinib treatment, many expanded lesional clones stuck around in both scalp and blood, and this persistence may partly explain why relapse happens after treatment is stopped. Lesional scalp, especially in alopecia totalis/universalis, showed higher clonality and more expanded CD8+ clones than normal scalp, suggesting antigenic drive. Tofacitinib significantly lowered scalp clonality and the number of expanded CD8+ clones among the top 100 scalp clones.

A remark on this clone: Its recognized antigen is unknown. No clone much larger than this one lies a single base away; base qualities are absent.

The CDR3 covers 15 residues, taking in both the cysteine and the phenylalanine. The read is trimmed to its CDR3 DNA, 45 bases read in frame from base 1. V trim: 5 bases; J trim: 0 bases; unmatched bases: 10. The germline V gene supplies CDR1 SQVTM and CDR2 ANQGSEA. The receptor was derived from a human donor with alopecia areata. Sequenced material: CD4+ T cells sorted from blood, taken between weeks 30 and 35, from a patient treated with tofacitinib. The sequence is built from TRBV29-1 and TRBJ2-7; 7 bases in the junction line up with TRBD1. The DNA sequence follows: TGCAGCGTTCTTAAATTGACAGGGAACTCCTACGAGCAGTACTTC. This codes for CSVLKLTGNSYEQYF.